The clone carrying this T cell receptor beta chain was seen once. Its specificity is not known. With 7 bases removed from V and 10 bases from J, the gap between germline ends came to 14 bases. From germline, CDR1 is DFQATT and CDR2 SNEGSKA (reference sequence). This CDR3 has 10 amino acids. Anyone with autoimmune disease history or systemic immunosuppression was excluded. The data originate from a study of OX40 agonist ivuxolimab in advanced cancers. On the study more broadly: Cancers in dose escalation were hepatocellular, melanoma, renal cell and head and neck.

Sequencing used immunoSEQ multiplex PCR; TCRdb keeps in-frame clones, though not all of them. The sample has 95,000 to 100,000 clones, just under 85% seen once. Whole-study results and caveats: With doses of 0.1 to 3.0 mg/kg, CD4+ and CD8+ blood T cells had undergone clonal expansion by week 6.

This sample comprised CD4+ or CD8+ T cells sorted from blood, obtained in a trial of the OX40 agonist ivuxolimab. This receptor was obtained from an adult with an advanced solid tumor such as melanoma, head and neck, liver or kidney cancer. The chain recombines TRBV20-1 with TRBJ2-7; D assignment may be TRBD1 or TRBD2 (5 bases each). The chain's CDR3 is CSGARRDQYF. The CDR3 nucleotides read TGCAGTGGGGCCCGCAGGGACCAGTACTTC.